This T cell receptor (beta chain) was sequenced in a study of control samples from healthy donors and cancer patients. Assay used: immunoSEQ multiplex PCR; TCRdb lists only in-frame clones, some missing. The sample includes roughly 200,000 clones, around 93% seen only once; the top ten take over 1.3%. The CDR3 length is 13 residues. CDR1 is GTSNPN and CDR2 is SVGIG in the germline V gene (reference sequence). Trimming removed 3 bases from V and 5 bases from J; junction bases left unmatched: 4. The chain couples TRBV30 to TRBJ2-3; TRBD2 matches 8 bases. Material: blood. This TCR was recovered from a young man in good health. CDR3 sequence: CAWRGGGLDTQYF. CDR3 nucleotide sequence: TGTGCCTGGAGAGGCGGGGGGCTAGATACGCAGTATTTT.